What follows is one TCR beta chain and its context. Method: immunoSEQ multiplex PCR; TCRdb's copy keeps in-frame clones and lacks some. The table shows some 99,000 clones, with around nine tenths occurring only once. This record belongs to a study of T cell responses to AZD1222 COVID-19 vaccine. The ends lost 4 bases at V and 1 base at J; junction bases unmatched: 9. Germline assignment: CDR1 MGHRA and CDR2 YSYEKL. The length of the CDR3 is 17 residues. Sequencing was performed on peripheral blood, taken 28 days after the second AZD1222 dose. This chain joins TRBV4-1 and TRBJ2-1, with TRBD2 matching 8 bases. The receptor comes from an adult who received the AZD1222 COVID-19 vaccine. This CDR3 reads CASSLTGTRRSYNEQFF. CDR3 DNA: TGCGCCAGCAGCCTCACCGGGACTAGAAGGTCCTACAATGAGCAGTTCTTC.